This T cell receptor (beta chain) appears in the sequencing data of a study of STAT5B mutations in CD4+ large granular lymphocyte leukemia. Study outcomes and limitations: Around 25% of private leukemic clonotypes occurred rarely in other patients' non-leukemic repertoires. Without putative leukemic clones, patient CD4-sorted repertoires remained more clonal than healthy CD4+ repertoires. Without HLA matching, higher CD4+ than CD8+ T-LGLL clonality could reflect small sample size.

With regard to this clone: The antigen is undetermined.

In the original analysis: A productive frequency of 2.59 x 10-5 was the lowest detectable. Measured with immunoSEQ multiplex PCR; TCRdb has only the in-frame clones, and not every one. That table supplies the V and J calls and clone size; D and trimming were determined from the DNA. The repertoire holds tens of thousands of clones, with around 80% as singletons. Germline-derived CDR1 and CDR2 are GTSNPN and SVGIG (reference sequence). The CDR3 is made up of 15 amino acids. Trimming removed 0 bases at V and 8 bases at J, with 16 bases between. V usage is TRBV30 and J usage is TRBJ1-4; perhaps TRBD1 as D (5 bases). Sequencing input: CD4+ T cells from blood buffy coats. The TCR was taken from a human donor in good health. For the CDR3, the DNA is TGTGCCTGGAGTGTACTAAGACAGTGGAGCGAAAAACTGTTTTTT. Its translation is CAWSVLRQWSEKLFF.